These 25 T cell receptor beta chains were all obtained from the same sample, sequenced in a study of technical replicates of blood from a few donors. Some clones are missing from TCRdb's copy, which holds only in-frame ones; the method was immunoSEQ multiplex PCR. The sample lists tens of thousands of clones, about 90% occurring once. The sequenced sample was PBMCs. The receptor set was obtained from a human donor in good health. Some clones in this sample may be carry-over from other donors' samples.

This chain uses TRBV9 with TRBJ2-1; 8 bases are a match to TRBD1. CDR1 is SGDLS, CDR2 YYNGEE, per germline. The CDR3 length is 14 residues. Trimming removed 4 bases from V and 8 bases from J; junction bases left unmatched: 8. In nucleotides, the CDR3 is TGTGCCAGCAGCCTCGGACAGGGTTCGGATGAGCAGTTCTTC. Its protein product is CASSLGQGSDEQFF.

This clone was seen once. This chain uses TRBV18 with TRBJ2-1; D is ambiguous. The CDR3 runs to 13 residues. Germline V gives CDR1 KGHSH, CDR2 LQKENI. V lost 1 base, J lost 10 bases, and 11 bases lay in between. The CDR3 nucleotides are TGTGCCAGCTCACCACTCAGATTATGGGAGCAGTTCTTC. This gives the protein CASSPLRLWEQFF.

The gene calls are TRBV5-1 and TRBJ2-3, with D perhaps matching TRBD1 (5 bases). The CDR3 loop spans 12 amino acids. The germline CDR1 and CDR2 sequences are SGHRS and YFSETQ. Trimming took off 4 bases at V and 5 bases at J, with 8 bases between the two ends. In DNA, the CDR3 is TGCGCCAGCAGCCAGCAGGGAGATACGCAGTATTTT. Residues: CASSQQGDTQYF.

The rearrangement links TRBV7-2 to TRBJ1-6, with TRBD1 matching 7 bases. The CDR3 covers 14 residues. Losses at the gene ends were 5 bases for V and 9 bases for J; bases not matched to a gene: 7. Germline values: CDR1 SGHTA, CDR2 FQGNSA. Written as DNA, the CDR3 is TGTGCCAGCAGCGAAGTCCAGGGGGTTTCACCCCTCCACTTT. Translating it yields CASSEVQGVSPLHF.

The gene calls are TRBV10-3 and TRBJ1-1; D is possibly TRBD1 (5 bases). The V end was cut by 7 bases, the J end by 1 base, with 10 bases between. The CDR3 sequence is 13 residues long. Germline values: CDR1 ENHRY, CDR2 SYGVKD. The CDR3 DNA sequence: TGTGCCATCAAGGACACGGCGAACACTGAAGCTTTCTTT. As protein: CAIKDTANTEAFF.

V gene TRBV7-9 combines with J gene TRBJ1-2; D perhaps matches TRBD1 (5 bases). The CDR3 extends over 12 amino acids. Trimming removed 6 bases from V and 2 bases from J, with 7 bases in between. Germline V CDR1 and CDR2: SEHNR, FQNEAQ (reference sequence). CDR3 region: CASRSGNYGYTF. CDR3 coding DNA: TGTGCCAGCAGGTCAGGGAACTATGGCTACACCTTC.

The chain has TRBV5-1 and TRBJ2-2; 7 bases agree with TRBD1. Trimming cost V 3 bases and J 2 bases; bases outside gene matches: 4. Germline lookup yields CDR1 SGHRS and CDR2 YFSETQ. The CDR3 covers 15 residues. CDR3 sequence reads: CASSSQGVNTGELFF. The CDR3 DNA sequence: TGCGCCAGCAGCTCCCAGGGGGTTAACACCGGGGAGCTGTTTTTT.

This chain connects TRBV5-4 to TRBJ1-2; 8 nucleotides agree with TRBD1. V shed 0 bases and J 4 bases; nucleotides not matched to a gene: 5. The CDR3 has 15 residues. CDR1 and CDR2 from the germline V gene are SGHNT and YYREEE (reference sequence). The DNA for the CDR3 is TGTGCCAGCAGCTTGGGGCAGGGGGCCGGCTATGGCTACACCTTC. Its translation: CASSLGQGAGYGYTF.

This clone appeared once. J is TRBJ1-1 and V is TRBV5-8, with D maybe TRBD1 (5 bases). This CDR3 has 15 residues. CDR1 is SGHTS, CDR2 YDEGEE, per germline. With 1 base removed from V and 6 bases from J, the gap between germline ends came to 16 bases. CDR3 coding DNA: TGTGCCAGCAGCTTGTTCCTAGGCGGGGCGCCTGAAGCTTTCTTT. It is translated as CASSLFLGGAPEAFF.

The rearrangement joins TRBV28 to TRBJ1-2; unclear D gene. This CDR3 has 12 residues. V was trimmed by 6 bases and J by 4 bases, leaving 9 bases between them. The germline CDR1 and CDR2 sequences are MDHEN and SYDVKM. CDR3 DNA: TGTGCCAGCAGACGGAGTGGCTATGGCTACACCTTC. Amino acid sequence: CASRRSGYGYTF.

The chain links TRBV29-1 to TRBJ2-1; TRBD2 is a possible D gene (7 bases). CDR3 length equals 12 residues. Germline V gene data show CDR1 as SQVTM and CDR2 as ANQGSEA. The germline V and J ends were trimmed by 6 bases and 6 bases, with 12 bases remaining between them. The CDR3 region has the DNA TGCAGCGTCGGAGGGGGGGCCAATGAGCAGTTCTTC. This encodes CSVGGGANEQFF.

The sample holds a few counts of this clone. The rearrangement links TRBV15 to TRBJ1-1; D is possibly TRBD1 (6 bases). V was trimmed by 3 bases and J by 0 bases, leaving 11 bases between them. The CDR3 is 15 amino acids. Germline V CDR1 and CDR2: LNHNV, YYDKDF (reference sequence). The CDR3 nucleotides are TGTGCCACCAGCAGGACGGACAGAATGAACACTGAAGCTTTCTTT. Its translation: CATSRTDRMNTEAFF. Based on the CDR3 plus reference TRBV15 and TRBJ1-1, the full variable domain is DAMVIQNPRYQVTQFGKPVTLSCSQTLNHNVMYWYQQKSSQAPKLLFHYYDKDFNNEADTPDNFQSRRPNTSFCFLDIRSPGLGDTAMYLCATSRTDRMNTEAFFGQGTRLTVV.

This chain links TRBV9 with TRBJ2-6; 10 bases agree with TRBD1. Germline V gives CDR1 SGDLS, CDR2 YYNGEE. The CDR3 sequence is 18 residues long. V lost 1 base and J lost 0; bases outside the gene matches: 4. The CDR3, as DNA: TGTGCCAGCAGCGTACCCCGACAGGGGGCCTCTGGGGCCAACGTCCTGACTTTC. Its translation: CASSVPRQGASGANVLTF.

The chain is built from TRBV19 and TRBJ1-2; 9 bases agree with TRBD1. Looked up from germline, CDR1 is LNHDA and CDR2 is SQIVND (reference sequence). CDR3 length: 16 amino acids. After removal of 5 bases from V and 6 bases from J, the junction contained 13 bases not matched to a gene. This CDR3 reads CASSPQATGGWNGYTF. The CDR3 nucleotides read TGTGCCAGTAGTCCCCAGGCGACAGGGGGGTGGAATGGCTACACCTTC.

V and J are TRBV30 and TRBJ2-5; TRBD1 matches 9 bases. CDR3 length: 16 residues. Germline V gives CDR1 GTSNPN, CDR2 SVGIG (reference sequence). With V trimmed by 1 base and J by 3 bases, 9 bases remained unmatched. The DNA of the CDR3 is TGTGCCTGGAGTGCCGAGGGACAGGGAAGAAAAGAGACCCAGTACTTC. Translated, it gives CAWSAEGQGRKETQYF.

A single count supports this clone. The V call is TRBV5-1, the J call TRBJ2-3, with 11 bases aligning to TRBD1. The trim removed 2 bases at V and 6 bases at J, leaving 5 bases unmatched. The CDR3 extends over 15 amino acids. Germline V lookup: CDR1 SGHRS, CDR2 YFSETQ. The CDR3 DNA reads TGCGCCAGCAGCTTACCGGGACAGGGGGACGATACGCAGTATTTT. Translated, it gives CASSLPGQGDDTQYF. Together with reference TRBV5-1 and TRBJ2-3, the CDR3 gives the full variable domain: KAGVTQTPRYLIKTRGQQVTLSCSPISGHRSVSWYQQTPGQGLQFLFEYFSETQRNKGNFPGRFSGRQFSNSRSEMNVSTLELGDSALYLCASSLPGQGDDTQYFGPGTRLTVL.

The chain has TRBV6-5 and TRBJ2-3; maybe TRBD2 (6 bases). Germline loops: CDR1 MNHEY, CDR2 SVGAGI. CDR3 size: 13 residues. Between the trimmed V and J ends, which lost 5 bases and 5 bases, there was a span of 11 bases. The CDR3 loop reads CASSTGLLDTQYF. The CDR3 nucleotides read TGTGCCAGCAGTACGGGACTCTTAGATACGCAGTATTTT.

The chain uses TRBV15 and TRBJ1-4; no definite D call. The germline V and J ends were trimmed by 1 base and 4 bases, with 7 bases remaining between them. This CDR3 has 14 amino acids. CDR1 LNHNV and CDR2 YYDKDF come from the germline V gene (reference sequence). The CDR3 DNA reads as TGTGCCACCAGCAGAGTCAGTCTTAATGAAAAACTGTTTTTT. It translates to CATSRVSLNEKLFF.

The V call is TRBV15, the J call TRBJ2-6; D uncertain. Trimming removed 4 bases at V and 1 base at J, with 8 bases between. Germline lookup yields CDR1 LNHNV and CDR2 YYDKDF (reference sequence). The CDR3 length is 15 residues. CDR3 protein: CATSNVNSGANVLTF. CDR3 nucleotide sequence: TGTGCCACCAGCAATGTCAATTCTGGGGCCAACGTCCTGACTTTC.

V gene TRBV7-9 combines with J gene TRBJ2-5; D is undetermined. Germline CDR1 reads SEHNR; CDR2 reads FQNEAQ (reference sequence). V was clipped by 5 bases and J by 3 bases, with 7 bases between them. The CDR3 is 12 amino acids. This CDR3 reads CASSTLEETQYF. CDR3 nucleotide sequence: TGTGCCAGCAGCACGCTAGAAGAGACCCAGTACTTC.

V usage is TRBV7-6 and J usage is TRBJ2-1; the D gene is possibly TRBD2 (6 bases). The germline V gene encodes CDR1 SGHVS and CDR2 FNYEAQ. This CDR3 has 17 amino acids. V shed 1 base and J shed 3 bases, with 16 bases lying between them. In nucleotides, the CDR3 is TGTGCCAGCAGCTTAGTCCCAGCGGGTGGTGTCTACAATGAGCAGTTCTTC. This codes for CASSLVPAGGVYNEQFF.

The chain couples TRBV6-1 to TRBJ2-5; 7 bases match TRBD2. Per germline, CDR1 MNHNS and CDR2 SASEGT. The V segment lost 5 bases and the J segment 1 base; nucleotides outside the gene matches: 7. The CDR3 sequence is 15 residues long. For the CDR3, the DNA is TGTGCCAGCAGTCGCCGGGACTACCCCCAAGAGACCCAGTACTTC. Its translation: CASSRRDYPQETQYF.

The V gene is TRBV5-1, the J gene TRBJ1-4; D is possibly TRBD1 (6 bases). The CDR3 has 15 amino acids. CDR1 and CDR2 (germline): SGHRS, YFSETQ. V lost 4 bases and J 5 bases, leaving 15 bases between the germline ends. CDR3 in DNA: TGCGCCAGCAGCATGTCAACAGGGTTAAATGAAAAACTGTTTTTT. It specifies CASSMSTGLNEKLFF.

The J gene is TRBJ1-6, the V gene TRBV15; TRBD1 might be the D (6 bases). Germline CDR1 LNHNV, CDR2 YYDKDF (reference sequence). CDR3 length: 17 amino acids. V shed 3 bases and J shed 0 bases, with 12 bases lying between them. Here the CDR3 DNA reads TGTGCCACCAGCAGTGATACAGGGAGCTCCTATAATTCACCCCTCCACTTT. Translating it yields CATSSDTGSSYNSPLHF.

This CDR3 is CASSHSGGTEAFF. The CDR3 coding sequence is TGCGCCAGCAGTCATTCCGGGGGGACTGAAGCTTTCTTT. The J gene is TRBJ1-1, the V gene TRBV4-3; possibly TRBD1 for D (5 bases). The CDR3 length is 13 residues. The V end lost 6 bases, the J end lost 5 bases, and 13 bases lay between the germline ends. In germline, CDR1 is LGHNA, CDR2 YSLEER.